Detailed here is one T cell receptor beta chain. This CDR3 spans 14 amino acids. V lost 2 bases, J lost 5 bases, and 3 bases stayed unmatched. Germline CDR1 is SGHVS and CDR2 is FNYEAQ. The entry originates in a study of cytomegalovirus exposure and HLA in healthy donors. As for the study in general: There were 350 to 450 genotyped donors. Of these, 81% fell in the genetic ancestry cluster associated with self-reported Caucasian donors.

Primers: 60 Vbeta forward and 13 Jbeta reverse. Only in-frame clones appear in the TCRdb table, and some are missing; sequencing was by immunoSEQ multiplex PCR. The profile shows some 90,000 clones, more than 70% of them singletons. The sequenced sample was PBMCs. This clonotype was obtained from a man aged 40-49 years in good health and CMV-seronegative. The chain carries TRBV7-6 and TRBJ2-1, with 7 bases aligning to TRBD1. The CDR3 loop reads CASSLYGTDNEQFF. CDR3 bases: TGTGCCAGCAGCTTATACGGGACAGACAATGAGCAGTTCTTC.